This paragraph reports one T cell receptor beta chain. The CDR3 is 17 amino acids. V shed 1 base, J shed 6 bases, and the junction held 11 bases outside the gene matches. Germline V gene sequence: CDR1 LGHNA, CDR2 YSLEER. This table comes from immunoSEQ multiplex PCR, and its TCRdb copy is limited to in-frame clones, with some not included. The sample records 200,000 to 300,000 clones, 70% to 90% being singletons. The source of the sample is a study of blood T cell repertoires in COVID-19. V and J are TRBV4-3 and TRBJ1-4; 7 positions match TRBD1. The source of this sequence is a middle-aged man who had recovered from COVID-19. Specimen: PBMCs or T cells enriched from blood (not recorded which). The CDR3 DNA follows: TGCGCCAGCAGCCAAGCCCTAGGGGGCACGGGGGATGAAAAACTGTTTTTT. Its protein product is CASSQALGGTGDEKLFF.